This is a list of T cell receptor beta chains from one sample in a study of cytomegalovirus exposure and HLA in healthy donors. TCRdb's table, derived via immunoSEQ multiplex PCR, lists solely in-frame clones and lacks some. The sample lists some 330,000 clones; about nine tenths were seen once. The specimen sequenced was PBMCs. The receptors were gathered from a woman between 18 and 29 years old in good health and CMV-seronegative. CDR3s include the opening cysteine and the closing phenylalanine or tryptophan. The order of the fields is V gene, J gene, D gene, clone size, CDR3 protein, CDR3 DNA. The D gene is left open where the match is weak. Some rows mark clone size as missing; the rest say once, few, many or name a class of expanded clone.

V gene: TRBV10-3; J gene: TRBJ1-2; D gene: .; clone size: few; CDR3 protein: CAISDLGTATGYTF; CDR3 DNA: TGTGCCATCAGTGATCTGGGGACTGCCACTGGCTACACCTTC
V gene: TRBV19; J gene: TRBJ2-5; D gene: .; clone size: .; CDR3 protein: CASSIPTGIMQETQYF; CDR3 DNA: TGTGCCAGTAGTATCCCCACAGGGATCATGCAAGAGACCCAGTACTTC
V gene: TRBV4-1; J gene: TRBJ2-2; D gene: TRBD1; clone size: .; CDR3 protein: CASSQGTGNTGELFF; CDR3 DNA: TGCGCCAGCAGCCAAGGGACAGGGAACACCGGGGAGCTGTTTTTT
V gene: TRBV18; J gene: TRBJ1-5; D gene: .; clone size: .; CDR3 protein: CASSPPNAGSNQPQHF; CDR3 DNA: TGTGCCAGCTCACCACCGAATGCGGGGAGCAATCAGCCCCAGCATTTT
V gene: TRBV9; J gene: TRBJ2-1; D gene: TRBD2; clone size: .; CDR3 protein: CASSVGLVGEQFF; CDR3 DNA: TGTGCCAGCAGCGTGGGACTAGTGGGTGAGCAGTTCTTC
V gene: TRBV7-6; J gene: TRBJ2-7; D gene: TRBD2; clone size: .; CDR3 protein: CASSLEGLASTGPYEQYF; CDR3 DNA: TGTGCCAGCAGCTTAGAGGGACTAGCCTCTACTGGGCCCTACGAGCAGTACTTC
V gene: TRBV27; J gene: TRBJ2-3; D gene: .; clone size: .; CDR3 protein: CASAIYLPDSTDTQYF; CDR3 DNA: TGTGCCAGCGCTATATACCTCCCCGATAGCACAGATACGCAGTATTTT
V gene: TRBV5-6; J gene: TRBJ1-2; D gene: .; clone size: .; CDR3 protein: CASSFLVGGYGYTF; CDR3 DNA: TGTGCCAGCAGCTTCCTTGTGGGAGGCTATGGCTACACCTTC
V gene: TRBV9; J gene: TRBJ1-2; D gene: .; clone size: .; CDR3 protein: CASSSAPTDPYGYTF; CDR3 DNA: TGTGCCAGCAGCTCAGCTCCCACAGATCCTTATGGCTACACCTTC
V gene: TRBV27; J gene: TRBJ2-1; D gene: TRBD2; clone size: .; CDR3 protein: CASSPLAENSYNEQFF; CDR3 DNA: TGTGCCAGCAGTCCCCTAGCGGAAAACTCCTACAATGAGCAGTTCTTC
V gene: TRBV11-1; J gene: TRBJ2-2; D gene: .; clone size: .; CDR3 protein: CASSLARLAGTGELFF; CDR3 DNA: TGTGCCAGCAGCTTAGCACGATTGGCAGGCACCGGGGAGCTGTTTTTT
V gene: TRBV5-1; J gene: TRBJ2-3; D gene: TRBD1; clone size: once; CDR3 protein: CASSPWGPGQGASGTDTQYF; CDR3 DNA: TGCGCCAGCAGCCCCTGGGGTCCGGGACAGGGGGCCTCGGGCACAGATACGCAGTATTTT
V gene: TRBV4-1; J gene: TRBJ2-4; D gene: TRBD2; clone size: few; CDR3 protein: CASSLGTSVDIQYF; CDR3 DNA: TGCGCCAGCAGCCTGGGGACTAGCGTGGACATTCAGTACTTC
V gene: TRBV19; J gene: TRBJ2-4; D gene: TRBD1; clone size: .; CDR3 protein: CASSIGDRALIQYF; CDR3 DNA: TGTGCCAGTAGTATAGGGGACAGGGCGCTAATTCAGTACTTC
V gene: TRBV7-2; J gene: TRBJ2-7; D gene: .; clone size: .; CDR3 protein: CASGPQGPYEQYF; CDR3 DNA: TGTGCCAGCGGACCTCAGGGGCCATACGAGCAGTACTTC
V gene: TRBV9; J gene: TRBJ2-1; D gene: .; clone size: .; CDR3 protein: CASSVGSLRTDNEQFF; CDR3 DNA: TGTGCCAGCAGCGTAGGTTCCCTCAGAACCGACAATGAGCAGTTCTTC
V gene: TRBV4-2; J gene: TRBJ1-2; D gene: .; clone size: .; CDR3 protein: CASSQVEGANYGYTF; CDR3 DNA: TGTGCCAGCAGCCAAGTTGAGGGGGCTAACTATGGCTACACCTTC
V gene: TRBV2; J gene: TRBJ2-2; D gene: TRBD1; clone size: .; CDR3 protein: CASSPQGGTGELFF; CDR3 DNA: TGTGCCAGCAGTCCACAGGGGGGCACCGGGGAGCTGTTTTTT
V gene: TRBV18; J gene: TRBJ1-5; D gene: TRBD1; clone size: .; CDR3 protein: CASSPLDRVGQPQHF; CDR3 DNA: TGTGCCAGCTCACCCCTGGACAGGGTGGGTCAGCCCCAGCATTTT
V gene: TRBV29-1; J gene: TRBJ2-2; D gene: TRBD1; clone size: .; CDR3 protein: CSAVWGQANTGELFF; CDR3 DNA: TGCAGCGCTGTCTGGGGACAGGCAAACACCGGGGAGCTGTTTTTT
V gene: TRBV6-6; J gene: TRBJ2-2; D gene: .; clone size: .; CDR3 protein: CASSYSFFGGELFF; CDR3 DNA: TGTGCCAGCAGTTACTCCTTTTTCGGCGGGGAGCTGTTTTTT
V gene: TRBV9; J gene: TRBJ1-2; D gene: .; clone size: .; CDR3 protein: CASSVLGGLSGYTF; CDR3 DNA: TGTGCCAGCAGCGTCCTGGGGGGATTAAGTGGCTACACCTTC
V gene: TRBV25-1; J gene: TRBJ2-5; D gene: .; clone size: .; CDR3 protein: CASSELESGETQYF; CDR3 DNA: TGTGCCAGCAGTGAATTGGAATCGGGGGAGACCCAGTACTTC
V gene: TRBV29-1; J gene: TRBJ2-7; D gene: TRBD2; clone size: .; CDR3 protein: CSVAGTSGRASYEQYF; CDR3 DNA: TGCAGCGTAGCCGGGACTAGCGGGAGAGCGTCCTACGAGCAGTACTTC
V gene: TRBV11-2; J gene: TRBJ1-3; D gene: .; clone size: .; CDR3 protein: CASSSQLGSSGNTIYF; CDR3 DNA: TGTGCCAGCAGCTCCCAGTTGGGGAGCTCTGGAAACACCATATATTTT
V gene: TRBV29-1; J gene: TRBJ1-1; D gene: .; clone size: .; CDR3 protein: CSVVYPLGEAFF; CDR3 DNA: TGCAGCGTTGTTTACCCACTAGGTGAAGCTTTCTTT
V gene: TRBV29-1; J gene: TRBJ2-7; D gene: TRBD1; clone size: .; CDR3 protein: CSVLDREVSNEQYF; CDR3 DNA: TGCAGCGTCTTGGACAGGGAGGTATCCAACGAGCAGTACTTC
V gene: TRBV5-8; J gene: TRBJ2-1; D gene: TRBD1; clone size: .; CDR3 protein: CASSLGTGTYNEQFF; CDR3 DNA: TGTGCCAGCAGCTTAGGGACAGGGACCTACAATGAGCAGTTCTTC
V gene: TRBV4-2; J gene: TRBJ2-1; D gene: TRBD2; clone size: .; CDR3 protein: CASSQTGLADYNEQFF; CDR3 DNA: TGTGCCAGCAGCCAAACGGGACTAGCGGACTACAATGAGCAGTTCTTC
V gene: TRBV6-1; J gene: TRBJ2-1; D gene: TRBD2; clone size: .; CDR3 protein: CASSDPLIAGGTNEQFF; CDR3 DNA: TGTGCCAGCAGTGACCCTTTAATAGCGGGAGGGACCAATGAGCAGTTCTTC
V gene: TRBV28; J gene: TRBJ2-7; D gene: TRBD2; clone size: .; CDR3 protein: CASSLFLGASGITSYEQYF; CDR3 DNA: TGTGCCAGCAGTTTATTTTTGGGGGCTAGCGGGATCACTAGCTACGAGCAGTACTTC
V gene: TRBV7-6; J gene: TRBJ1-4; D gene: .; clone size: .; CDR3 protein: CASSWISGATNEKLFF; CDR3 DNA: TGTGCCAGCAGCTGGATCTCAGGTGCAACTAATGAAAAACTGTTTTTT
V gene: TRBV28; J gene: TRBJ1-5; D gene: TRBD1; clone size: once; CDR3 protein: CAIRSTGVGPQHF; CDR3 DNA: TGTGCCATCCGGTCGACAGGGGTTGGGCCCCAGCATTTT